This TCR beta chain was retrieved from a study of cytomegalovirus exposure and HLA in healthy donors. Whole-study findings and limits: According to reports, the classifier identified cytomegalovirus status with high specificity and sensitivity.

V lost 6 bases and J lost 7, with 16 bases in between. Germline V gene lookup returns CDR1 LNHNV and CDR2 YYDKDF (reference sequence). This CDR3 region has 13 residues. Using immunoSEQ multiplex PCR, the repertoire was profiled, and TCRdb retains in-frame clones only, with some absent. The data contain approximately 270,000 clones, about 90% of them singletons. As regards this clone: Its specificity is unknown.

This sequence was found in a young woman in good health and CMV-seronegative. The rearrangement links TRBV15 to TRBJ2-7; D not resolved. The sequenced material came from PBMCs. CDR3: CATRKDRPQEQYV. CDR3 sequence (DNA): TGTGCCACCAGAAAGGACCGACCACAGGAGCAGTACGTC.